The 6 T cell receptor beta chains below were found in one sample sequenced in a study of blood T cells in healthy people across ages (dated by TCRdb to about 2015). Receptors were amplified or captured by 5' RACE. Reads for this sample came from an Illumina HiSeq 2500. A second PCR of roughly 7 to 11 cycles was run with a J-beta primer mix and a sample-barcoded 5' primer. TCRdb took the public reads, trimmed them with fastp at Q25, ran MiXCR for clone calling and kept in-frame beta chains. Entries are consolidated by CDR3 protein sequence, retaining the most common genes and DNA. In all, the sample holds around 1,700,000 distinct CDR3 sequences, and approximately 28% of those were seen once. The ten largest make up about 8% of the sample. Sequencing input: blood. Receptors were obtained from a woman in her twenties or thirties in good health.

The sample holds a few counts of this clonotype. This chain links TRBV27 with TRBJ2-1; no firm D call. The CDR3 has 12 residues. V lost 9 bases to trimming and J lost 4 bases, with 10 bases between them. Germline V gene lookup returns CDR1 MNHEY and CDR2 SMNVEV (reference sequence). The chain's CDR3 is CASHDPYNEQFF. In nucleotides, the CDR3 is TGTGCCAGTCACGACCCGTACAATGAGCAGTTCTTC.

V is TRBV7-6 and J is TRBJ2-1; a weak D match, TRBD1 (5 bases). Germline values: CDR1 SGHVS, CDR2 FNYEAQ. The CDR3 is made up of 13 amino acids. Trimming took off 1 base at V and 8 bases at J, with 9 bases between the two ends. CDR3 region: CASSLVRGDEQFF. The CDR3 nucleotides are TGTGCCAGCAGCTTAGTAAGGGGCGATGAGCAGTTCTTC.

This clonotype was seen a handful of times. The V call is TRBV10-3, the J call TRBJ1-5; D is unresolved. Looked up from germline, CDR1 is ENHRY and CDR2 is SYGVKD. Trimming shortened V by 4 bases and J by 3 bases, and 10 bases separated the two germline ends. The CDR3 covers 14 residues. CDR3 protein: CAISVGPVNQPQHF. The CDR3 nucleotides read TGTGCCATCAGTGTAGGACCGGTCAATCAGCCCCAGCATTTT.

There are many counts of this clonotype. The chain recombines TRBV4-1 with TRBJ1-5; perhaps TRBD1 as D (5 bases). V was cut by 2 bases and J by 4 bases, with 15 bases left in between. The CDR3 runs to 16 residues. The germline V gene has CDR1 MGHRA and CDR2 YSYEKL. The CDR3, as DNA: TGCGCCAGCAGCCAAACCGGGGGAGCGTTGAATCAGCCCCAGCATTTT. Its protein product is CASSQTGGALNQPQHF.

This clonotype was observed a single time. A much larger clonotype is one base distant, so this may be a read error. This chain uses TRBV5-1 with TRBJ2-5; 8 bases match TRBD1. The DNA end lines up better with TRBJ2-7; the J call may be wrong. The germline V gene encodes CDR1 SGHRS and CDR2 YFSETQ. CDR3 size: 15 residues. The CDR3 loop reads CACSSPETGADEQYF. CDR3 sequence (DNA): TGCGCCTGCAGCTCCCCCGAGACAGGGGCAGACGAGCAGTACTTC.

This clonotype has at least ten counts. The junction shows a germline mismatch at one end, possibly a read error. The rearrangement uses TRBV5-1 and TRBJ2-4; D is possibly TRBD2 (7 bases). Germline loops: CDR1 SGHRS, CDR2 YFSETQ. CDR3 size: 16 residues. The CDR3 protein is CASSLGGGLAKNIQYF. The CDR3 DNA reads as TGTGCCAGCAGCTTAGGGGGGGGACTAGCCAAAAACATTCAGTACTTC. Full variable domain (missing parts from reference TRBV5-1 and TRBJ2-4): KAGVTQTPRYLIKTRGQQVTLSCSPISGHRSVSWYQQTPGQGLQFLFEYFSETQRNKGNFPGRFSGRQFSNSRSEMNVSTLELGDSALYLCASSLGGGLAKNIQYFGAGTRLSVL.